This TCR beta chain was sequenced for a study of blood T cell repertoires in COVID-19. Study at large: COVID-19 samples, acute and convalescent, were from the United States, Italy and Spain. In each case, the material was cDNA or gDNA derived from T cells, B-cell-depleted T cells, or PBMCs.

The CDR3 runs 15 residues. Germline V lookup: CDR1 LGHNA, CDR2 YSLEER. Trimming at V came to 3 bases and at J to 2 bases, leaving 6 bases not matched to a gene. Shortly before study entry, within 2 weeks, exposed participants had met a COVID-19 case. Per the authors' pipeline: By means of reference gene primer amplification, nucleated cell counts were estimated. Produced via immunoSEQ multiplex PCR; TCRdb's table is partial and in-frame only. Clone size and V and J calls were adopted from that table, with D and trimming inferred from the DNA. The sample holds some 240,000 clones, 80% to 90% seen once.

The V call is TRBV4-3, the J call TRBJ1-1; 7 positions match TRBD1. Input material: PBMCs or T cells enriched from blood (not recorded which). This clonotype originated in a woman in her thirties or forties who had been exposed to COVID-19. The CDR3 loop is CASSQVYRGNTEAFF. CDR3 DNA: TGCGCCAGCAGCCAGGTATACAGGGGCAACACTGAAGCTTTCTTT.